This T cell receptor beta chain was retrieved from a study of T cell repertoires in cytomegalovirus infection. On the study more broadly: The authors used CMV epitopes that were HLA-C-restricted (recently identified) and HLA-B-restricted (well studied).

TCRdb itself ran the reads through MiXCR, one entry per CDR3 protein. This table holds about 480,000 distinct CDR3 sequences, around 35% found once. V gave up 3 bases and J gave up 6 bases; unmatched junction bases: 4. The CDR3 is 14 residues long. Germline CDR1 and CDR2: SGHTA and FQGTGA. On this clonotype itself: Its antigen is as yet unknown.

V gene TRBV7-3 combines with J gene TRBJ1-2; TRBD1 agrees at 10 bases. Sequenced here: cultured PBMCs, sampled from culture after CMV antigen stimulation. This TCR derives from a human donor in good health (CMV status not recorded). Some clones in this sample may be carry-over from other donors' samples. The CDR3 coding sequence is TGTGCCAGCAGCTTGGACAGGGGGGACAATGGCTACACCTTC. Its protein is CASSLDRGDNGYTF.